This T cell receptor beta chain was found in a study of radiotherapy plus CTLA-4 blockade in lung cancer. The wider study: In roughly 19% of patients, objective responses were seen; 31% had disease control. Study-level results: Expansion in blood of tumor-derived TCR clones was seen after radiotherapy plus ipilimumab.

TCRdb's copy holds only in-frame clones and misses some; the assay was immunoSEQ multiplex PCR. The sample holds 62,000 or so clones, 65% to 80% seen once. In germline, CDR1 is MNHNS, CDR2 SASEGT. This CDR3 region has 12 residues. Trimming removed 5 bases from V and 8 bases from J, with 10 bases in between. This clone was counted a single time. Its target is unknown. This sequence originates from a human donor with non-small cell lung cancer who had a complete response to radiotherapy plus ipilimumab. V gene TRBV6-1 combines with J gene TRBJ2-1; D is unclear. Sequencing used peripheral blood, obtained from a patient treated with radiotherapy plus ipilimumab. CDR3 in DNA: TGTGCCAGCAGTACCGAGTTGGATGAGCAGTTCTTC. The encoded protein is CASSTELDEQFF.